These 21 T cell receptor beta chains originate from one sample sequenced in a study of low-dose radiotherapy and immunotherapy resistance in tumors. Both TCRalpha and TCRbeta chains were reverse transcribed with V-gene-specific primers. With a constant-region primer and a V-primer adapter, TCRs were subjected to 15 to 25 PCR cycles of amplification. TCRdb re-derived calls from the reads in MiXCR, one entry per CDR3 protein. The profile covers 13,000 or so distinct CDR3 sequences, with approximately 68% appearing a single time and around 5% taken by the ten largest. These receptors were obtained from a human donor with advanced metastatic prostate, ovarian, gallbladder or colorectal cancer (not recorded which). This table probably holds off-target reads from a library built for another chain.

DNA for the CDR3: TGTGCCAGCAGTGACCCCTTATCCGGGGAGCTGTTTTTT. It yields the protein CASSDPLSGELFF. This chain connects TRBV2 to TRBJ2-2; D is unclear. The V and J ends lost 3 bases and 6 bases respectively, with 8 bases between them. The CDR3 totals 13 residues. Per germline, CDR1 SNHLY and CDR2 FYNNEI.

This rearrangement joins TRBV7-2 to TRBJ1-2, with D unresolved. The CDR3 sequence is 15 residues long. The germline CDR1 and CDR2 sequences are SGHTA and FQGNSA. Trimming removed 5 bases from V and 0 bases from J, with 13 bases in between. CDR3 in DNA: TGTGCCAGCAGCGAAAACATGGTGGCTAACTATGGCTACACCTTC. Amino acid sequence: CASSENMVANYGYTF.

The rearrangement links TRBV29-1 to TRBJ1-1; a weak D match, TRBD1 (5 bases). Trimming cost V 8 bases and J 11 bases, with 27 bases left between them. The germline V gene has CDR1 SQVTM and CDR2 ANQGSEA. This CDR3 is built from 14 residues. CDR3 sequence reads: CSFTPPGAGIGAFF. The CDR3 nucleotides are TGCAGCTTTACCCCCCCCGGGGCGGGGATTGGGGCTTTCTTT.

This clonotype was observed a handful of times. The chain couples TRBV18 to TRBJ2-1; TRBD1 agrees at 7 bases. Looked up from germline, CDR1 is KGHSH and CDR2 is LQKENI. Unmatched junction bases numbered 2, after V lost 3 bases and J lost 3 bases. The CDR3 is made up of 14 amino acids. DNA of the CDR3: TGTGCCAGCTCACCGGGGACAGACTACAATGAGCAGTTCTTC. As protein: CASSPGTDYNEQFF.

V is TRBV12-3 or TRBV12-4 and J is TRBJ2-3; 9 nucleotides match TRBD1. This CDR3 comprises 14 residues. Unmatched junction bases numbered 7, after V lost 5 bases and J lost 7 bases. The CDR3 DNA is TGTGCCAGCAGTACTGGACAGGGGTTAAATACGCAGTATTTT. It translates to CASSTGQGLNTQYF.

CDR3 DNA: TGCGCCAGCAGCCTCAGGACCGGGACTTCGCAGTATTTT. It yields the protein CASSLRTGTSQYF. The chain employs TRBV5-1 and TRBJ2-3; maybe TRBD2 (6 bases). The V gene lost 4 bases and the J gene lost 10 bases, with 16 bases spanning the gap. Per the germline V gene, CDR1 is SGHRS and CDR2 is YFSETQ. The CDR3 has 13 residues.

This CDR3 is CASSIRQPYSNQPQHF. Written as DNA, the CDR3 is TGTGCCAGTAGTATTCGACAGCCTTATAGCAATCAGCCCCAGCATTTT. This sequence joins TRBV19 and TRBJ1-5; D may be TRBD1 (5 bases). The CDR3 runs 16 residues. Trimming stripped 3 bases from V and 0 bases from J, with 12 bases between. Germline-derived CDR1 and CDR2 are LNHDA and SQIVND (reference sequence).

CDR3 in DNA: TGTGCCAGCAGTTGGGGCAGCTCTGGGGCCAACGTCCTGACTTTC. It codes for CASSWGSSGANVLTF. The chain couples TRBV6-1 to TRBJ2-6, with a possible D match to TRBD1 (5 bases). The CDR3 is made up of 15 amino acids. V shed 5 bases and J shed 0 bases, with 8 bases lying between them. The germline V gene encodes CDR1 MNHNS and CDR2 SASEGT.

The chain uses TRBV29-1 and TRBJ2-1; D not resolved. V was shortened by 7 bases and J by 0 bases, with 16 bases between the two germline ends. Germline-derived CDR1 and CDR2 are SQVTM and ANQGSEA. The CDR3 totals 15 residues. CDR3 protein: CSAPAAPSSYNEQFF. Here the CDR3 DNA reads TGCAGCGCCCCGGCCGCTCCGAGCTCCTACAATGAGCAGTTCTTC.

The genes are TRBV29-1 and TRBJ2-3; the D gene is possibly TRBD2 (6 bases). CDR3 size: 14 residues. Germline V lookup: CDR1 SQVTM, CDR2 ANQGSEA. Trimming removed 7 bases at V and 1 base at J, with 15 bases between. CDR3 amino acids: CSARKGGGTDTQYF. The CDR3 nucleotides read TGCAGCGCACGAAAGGGCGGGGGCACAGATACGCAGTATTTT.

This clonotype was found a few times. This chain joins TRBV5-6 and TRBJ1-1; no clear D gene. Germline V gives CDR1 SGHDT, CDR2 YYEEEE. The CDR3 covers 15 residues. V dropped 3 bases and J dropped 2 bases, with 14 bases sitting between them. The CDR3 reads CASSYDHTINTEAFF. The CDR3, as DNA: TGTGCCAGCAGCTACGACCATACAATCAACACTGAAGCTTTCTTT.

The chain employs TRBV28 and TRBJ2-7; D is unclear. Germline V gene data show CDR1 as MDHEN and CDR2 as SYDVKM. Trimming took 6 bases from V and 0 from J, leaving 9 bases between them. The CDR3 has 13 amino acids. CDR3 nucleotides: TGTGCCAGCAGCCGTTTCAGCTCCTACGAGCAGTACTTC. This gives the protein CASSRFSSYEQYF.

To note about this clonotype: Compared with germline, one end of the junction differs, possibly owing to a read error. V and J are TRBV20-1 and TRBJ1-5; TRBD1 agrees at 8 bases. Germline V gives CDR1 DFQATT, CDR2 SNEGSKA (reference sequence). The CDR3 extends over 15 amino acids. The CDR3 DNA sequence: TGCAGTGCCACCGAAAGGACAGGGTGGGGTCAGCCCCTGCATTTT. This gives the protein CSATERTGWGQPLHF.

To note about this clonotype: One end of the junction does not line up with germline, which may come from a read error. The gene calls are TRBV2 and TRBJ2-3; no clear D gene. Germline lookup yields CDR1 SNHLY and CDR2 FYNNEI. This CDR3 contains 12 residues. The CDR3 DNA follows: TGTGCCAGCAGGGAAGAAGTAGATACGCAGTATTTT. Translated, it gives CASREEVDTQYF.

CDR3 loop: CASSQETRDGYTF. The CDR3, as DNA: TGTGCCAGCAGCCAAGAAACGCGCGACGGCTACACCTTC. The chain recombines TRBV3-1 with TRBJ1-2, with unresolved D. V was clipped by 0 bases and J by 8 bases, with 10 bases between them. This CDR3 spans 13 amino acids. The germline V gene encodes CDR1 LGHDT and CDR2 YNNKEL (reference sequence).

The chain has TRBV9 and TRBJ2-2; no definite D call. V was clipped by 1 base and J by 6 bases, with 4 bases between them. The CDR3 runs to 12 residues. Germline CDR1 and CDR2: SGDLS and YYNGEE. The DNA of the CDR3 is TGTGCCAGCAGCGTATCTTCCGGGGAGCTGTTTTTT. It translates to CASSVSSGELFF.

The chain carries TRBV4-2 and TRBJ2-6; 12 nucleotides line up with TRBD2. The CDR3 length is 18 residues. The V gene end was trimmed by 2 bases and the J gene end by 2 bases; junction bases not matched to a gene: 4. The V gene's germline CDR1 is LGHNA and CDR2 YNFKEQ. CDR3 bases: TGTGCCAGCAGCCAAAAGACTAGCGGGGGCGCTGGGGCCAACGTCCTGACTTTC. Translation: CASSQKTSGGAGANVLTF.

The chain recombines TRBV6-2 or TRBV6-3 with TRBJ1-1; unclear D gene. CDR1 and CDR2 from the germline V gene are MNHEY and SVGEGT. Trimming cost V 2 bases and J 4 bases, with 14 bases left between them. The CDR3 loop spans 15 amino acids. The CDR3 DNA sequence: TGTGCCAGCAGTTACAGGGCAGGAAGGAGCACTGAAGCTTTCTTT. Residues: CASSYRAGRSTEAFF.

This chain connects TRBV19 to TRBJ2-1, with D perhaps being TRBD1 or TRBD2 (6 bases each). Trimming took off 9 bases at V and 3 bases at J, with 18 bases between the two ends. This CDR3 has 15 amino acids. CDR1 is LNHDA and CDR2 is SQIVND in the germline V gene (reference sequence). The CDR3 DNA reads TGTGCCAGCCAAGTCTCTGGGGGGCGCTACAATGAGCAGTTCTTC. This codes for CASQVSGGRYNEQFF.

The rearrangement uses TRBV19 and TRBJ2-1; unclear D gene. The germline CDR1 and CDR2 sequences are LNHDA and SQIVND (reference sequence). The length of the CDR3 is 13 residues. V was pared by 1 base and J by 12 bases, with 13 bases between. The CDR3 loop reads CASSIGSSVGQFF. CDR3 sequence (DNA): TGTGCCAGTAGTATAGGGAGCTCGGTGGGGCAGTTCTTC.

V usage is TRBV28 and J usage is TRBJ1-2; TRBD1 might be the D (5 bases). V lost 4 bases to trimming and J lost 0 bases, with 9 bases between them. This CDR3 spans 14 amino acids. From germline, CDR1 is MDHEN and CDR2 SYDVKM. CDR3 coding DNA: TGTGCCAGCAGTTCCGGGGCAGCTAACTATGGCTACACCTTC. It is translated as CASSSGAANYGYTF.